This T cell receptor beta chain was found in a study of response to subunit inactivated influenza vaccine. Each CDR3 protein is one row after TCRdb ran MiXCR on the RT-PCR reads. The table lists roughly 630,000 distinct CDR3 sequences, 12% to 15% of them singletons. The germline CDR1 and CDR2 sequences are SQVTM and ANQGSEA. The CDR3 consists of 14 residues. Trimming stripped 0 bases from V and 3 bases from J, with 11 bases between. As for this clonotype: As yet, its antigen is unknown.

Study observations and caveats: Each seasonal flu vaccination may recruit only limited new T cells, authors suggested.

The starting material was PBMCs from blood, obtained less than 15 days before vaccination. This rearrangement joins TRBV29-1 to TRBJ1-2; D ambiguous. This TCR came from a man in his fifties who received an inactivated influenza vaccine. Written as DNA, the CDR3 is TGCAGCGTTGAAGAGGTTGGCGCAGACTATGGCTACACCTTC. It encodes CSVEEVGADYGYTF.